One T cell receptor (beta chain) is described in this entry. The antigen is not known. The CDR3 sequence is 18 residues long. The V and J ends lost 1 base and 0 bases respectively, with 15 bases between them. In germline, CDR1 is LGHNA, CDR2 YSLEER. These data originate in a study of radiation and T cells in renal cell carcinoma. Study-level findings and limits: Top tumor clonotypes rose in blood 2 weeks post-radiation, then contracted.

Time point of the sample: blood 2 weeks post-SBRT. The treatment is: 15 Gy SBRT to primary tumor, nephrectomy 4 weeks later. Sequenced by immunoSEQ multiplex PCR; TCRdb stores in-frame clones only, minus some. In the table there are some 150,000 clones, roughly 87% of which are singletons. The starting material was blood, obtained from a patient whose treatment included radiotherapy and nephrectomy. This receptor was taken from a woman in her forties or fifties with renal cell carcinoma. This chain links TRBV4-3 with TRBJ2-2; TRBD2 is a possible D gene (6 bases). The CDR3 region is CASSQVIGDFSNTGELFF. In nucleotides, the CDR3 is TGCGCCAGCAGCCAAGTTATCGGGGACTTTTCGAACACCGGGGAGCTGTTTTTT.